This entry describes one TCR beta chain. Its antigen is as yet unknown. This sample was taken from a study of a mutant IDH1 vaccine in newly diagnosed glioma. On the study more broadly: Vaccine administration was initiated 4-6 weeks following radiotherapy alone, or with temozolomide cycles. Earlier therapy was either radiotherapy, temozolomide, or both, and most got both.

V lost 5 bases, J lost 2 bases, and 5 bases stayed unmatched. CDR3 length: 14 residues. The V gene's germline CDR1 is LGHNA and CDR2 YNFKEQ. Clones were read by immunoSEQ multiplex PCR, and TCRdb kept only the in-frame ones, dropping some. The sample consists of fewer than 45,000 clones, roughly nine tenths of them appearing once. Time point noted: week 35, safety follow-up. Alongside topical imiquimod, each dose of vaccine comprised 300 ug of mutant IDH1 20-mer peptide. The sequence derives from a man aged 40-50 years with glioma. The genes are TRBV4-2 and TRBJ1-1; 7 bases match TRBD1. The sample consisted of PBMCs, taken from a glioma patient whose treatment included an IDH1 peptide vaccine. Here the CDR3 reads CASSSGTANTEAFF. CDR3 bases: TGTGCCAGCAGCTCCGGGACAGCCAACACTGAAGCTTTCTTT.